This T cell receptor beta chain was obtained from a study of shared clonotypes between healthy human individuals. A note on this clone: The sample holds other DNA sequences that translate to the same CDR3.

DNA from unsorted PBMC was sequenced on ten immunoSEQ deep assay plates. The method was immunoSEQ multiplex PCR; TCRdb's version includes in-frame clones alone and lacks a portion of them. The table records 520,000 or so clones, 79% of them present only once. With 0 bases removed from V and 1 base from J, the gap between germline ends came to 5 bases. This CDR3 region has 14 residues. The V gene's germline CDR1 is SEHNR and CDR2 FQNEAQ (reference sequence). V and J are TRBV7-9 and TRBJ2-3; D is possibly TRBD2 (5 bases). The sequencing input was PBMCs. The sequence was collected from a woman in her thirties or forties in good health. Some clones in this sample may be carry-over from other donors' samples. CDR3 region: CASSLAGGTDTQYF. The CDR3 nucleotides are TGTGCCAGCAGCTTAGCGGGAGGCACAGATACGCAGTATTTT.